The 24 T cell receptor beta chains in this list originate from one sample, sequenced in a study of cytomegalovirus exposure and HLA in healthy donors. PCR was performed using 60 Vbeta and 13 Jbeta primers. Clones were sequenced by immunoSEQ multiplex PCR, and TCRdb holds only the in-frame ones, with some missing. The table lists more than 95,000 clones. Sequencing was done on a sample of PBMCs. Receptor source: a man aged 18 to 29 in good health and CMV-seronegative.

This chain connects TRBV18 to TRBJ1-6, with D perhaps matching TRBD1 (6 bases). The CDR3 sequence is 17 residues long. Germline-derived CDR1 and CDR2 are KGHSH and LQKENI. V was shortened by 4 bases and J by 0 bases, with 13 bases between the two germline ends. The CDR3 here is CASSLSRRGSYNSPLHF. CDR3 nucleotide sequence: TGTGCCAGCTCACTAAGCCGCAGGGGCTCCTATAATTCACCCCTCCACTTT.

CDR3 nucleotide sequence: TGTGCCAGCAGATTTACAGGGGATACTTCACCCCTCCACTTT. Encoded protein: CASRFTGDTSPLHF. The chain employs TRBV6-5 and TRBJ1-6, with TRBD1 identical over 7 bases. The CDR3 totals 14 residues. The germline gives CDR1 MNHEY, CDR2 SVGAGI. V gave up 6 bases and J gave up 9 bases; unmatched junction bases: 8.

The chain joins TRBV15 to TRBJ2-1; D is perhaps TRBD2 (6 bases). This CDR3 is 13 amino acids long. The V end was cut by 9 bases, the J end by 2 bases, with 11 bases between. Germline V gives CDR1 LNHNV, CDR2 YYDKDF (reference sequence). In DNA form, the CDR3 reads TGTGCCACGGCGGTAGCGGCCTACAATGAGCAGTTCTTC. This gives the protein CATAVAAYNEQFF.

J is TRBJ2-7 and V is TRBV2; 15 bases fit TRBD2. The germline CDR1 and CDR2 sequences are SNHLY and FYNNEI. The CDR3 extends over 15 amino acids. J lost 3 bases, V lost 6 bases, and 3 bases had no gene match. The CDR3 bases are TGTGCCAGCAGAGGGACTAGCGGGAGGTTCTACGAGCAGTACTTC. Encoded protein: CASRGTSGRFYEQYF.

This chain connects TRBV4-2 to TRBJ1-5; 8 nucleotides match TRBD1. V shed 0 bases, J shed 6 bases, and the junction held 1 base outside the gene matches. The CDR3 totals 14 residues. CDR1 and CDR2 from the germline V gene are LGHNA and YNFKEQ. CDR3 loop: CASSQETGAQPQHF. CDR3 sequence (DNA): TGTGCCAGCAGCCAAGAGACAGGGGCTCAGCCCCAGCATTTT.

This chain joins TRBV6-1 and TRBJ2-3; D perhaps matches TRBD2 (6 bases). The germline V gene encodes CDR1 MNHNS and CDR2 SASEGT. Trimming removed 3 bases from V and 0 bases from J, with 25 bases in between. The CDR3 covers 20 residues. This CDR3 reads CASSDFAGGDAQFSTDTQYF. The CDR3 DNA reads TGTGCCAGCAGTGATTTCGCGGGCGGGGACGCCCAGTTTAGCACAGATACGCAGTATTTT.

The genes are TRBV10-3 and TRBJ2-5; 9 positions agree with TRBD1. J was trimmed by 3 bases and V by 2 bases; bases with no gene match: 10. The length of the CDR3 is 17 residues. Germline V CDR1 and CDR2: ENHRY, SYGVKD. CDR3 sequence reads: CAISEGPGQGLKETQYF. The CDR3 DNA is TGTGCCATCAGTGAGGGACCGGGACAGGGTTTGAAAGAGACCCAGTACTTC.

This rearrangement joins TRBV6-5 to TRBJ2-7, with D possibly being TRBD2 (6 bases). The CDR3 has 14 residues. The V end lost 5 bases, the J end lost 7 bases, and 18 bases lay between the germline ends. CDR1 is MNHEY, CDR2 SVGAGI, per germline. CDR3 nucleotide sequence: TGTGCCAGCAGTGACCTCGGGGAGGCCGGGGAGCAGTACTTC. Its translation is CASSDLGEAGEQYF.

As DNA, the CDR3 is TGCGCCAGCAGCTCCTCAGGACAGGGACTCTCTGGAAACACCATATATTTT. This gives the protein CASSSSGQGLSGNTIYF. The rearrangement links TRBV5-1 to TRBJ1-3; 8 nucleotides agree with TRBD1. The CDR3 spans 17 residues. The V gene's germline CDR1 is SGHRS and CDR2 YFSETQ. With 3 bases clipped from V and 0 bases from J, the junction kept 8 bases outside the gene matches.

V is TRBV19 and J is TRBJ2-7, with D perhaps TRBD2 (6 bases). The V gene's germline CDR1 is LNHDA and CDR2 SQIVND (reference sequence). The CDR3 loop spans 16 amino acids. Trimming removed 4 bases at V and 5 bases at J, with 21 bases between. The CDR3 sequence is CASSSMEGWVGHEQYF. As DNA, the CDR3 is TGTGCCAGTAGTAGTATGGAGGGGTGGGTTGGACACGAGCAGTACTTC.

The chain combines TRBV15 with TRBJ1-2, with 7 bases that match TRBD1. Looked up from germline, CDR1 is LNHNV and CDR2 is YYDKDF (reference sequence). CDR3 length equals 16 residues. Unmatched junction bases numbered 9, after V lost 5 bases and J lost 0 bases. The CDR3 DNA is TGTGCCACCAGCTCCCCCTTGGGGACAGCTAACTATGGCTACACCTTC. Protein product: CATSSPLGTANYGYTF.

The genes are TRBV11-1 and TRBJ2-3; 12 nucleotides line up with TRBD1. Germline CDR1 is SGHAT and CDR2 is FQDESV (reference sequence). The CDR3 extends over 15 amino acids. V gave up 4 bases and J gave up 9 bases; unmatched junction bases: 8. The CDR3 reads CASSYRDRGPWTQYF. The DNA for the CDR3 is TGTGCCAGCAGCTACCGGGACAGGGGGCCATGGACGCAGTATTTT.

This chain uses TRBV7-2 with TRBJ2-4; perhaps TRBD2 as D (6 bases). The CDR3 length is 17 residues. Trimming shortened V by 5 bases and J by 4 bases, and 21 bases separated the two germline ends. Per germline, CDR1 SGHTA and CDR2 FQGNSA. CDR3 sequence (DNA): TGTGCCAGCAGCACCCACCGGGACTCCACAAGAAAAAACATTCAGTACTTC. Amino acids: CASSTHRDSTRKNIQYF.

The V gene is TRBV2, the J gene TRBJ2-1; maybe TRBD1 (6 bases). The CDR3 has 13 amino acids. The V end lost 5 bases, the J end lost 7 bases, and 12 bases lay between the germline ends. Germline lookup yields CDR1 SNHLY and CDR2 FYNNEI. The CDR3 region is CASSSDRYNEQFF. In DNA, the CDR3 is TGTGCCAGCAGTTCCGACAGGTATAATGAGCAGTTCTTC.

The V and J genes are TRBV5-6 and TRBJ1-1; TRBD1 is a possible D gene (5 bases). Deletions cut 0 bases from V and 5 bases from J, with 11 bases between. CDR1 is SGHDT, CDR2 YYEEEE, per germline. This CDR3 has 14 amino acids. The CDR3 region has the DNA TGTGCCAGCAGCTTGGAGCAGGGTTGGACTGAAGCTTTCTTT. This codes for CASSLEQGWTEAFF. Full variable domain (outside the CDR3, taken from reference TRBV5-6 and TRBJ1-1): DAGVTQSPTHLIKTRGQQVTLRCSPKSGHDTVSWYQQALGQGPQFIFQYYEEEERQRGNFPDRFSGHQFPNYSSELNVNALLLGDSALYLCASSLEQGWTEAFFGQGTRLTVV.

The chain couples TRBV5-4 to TRBJ1-2; possibly TRBD1 for D (5 bases). V lost 2 bases to trimming and J lost 4 bases, with 15 bases between them. The CDR3 consists of 15 residues. Germline lookup yields CDR1 SGHNT and CDR2 YYREEE (reference sequence). The CDR3 nucleotides read TGTGCCAGCAGCTTTTTGGGGCGGTACAGCTATGGCTACACCTTC. It encodes CASSFLGRYSYGYTF.

The V call is TRBV5-1, the J call TRBJ1-2; TRBD1 aligns across 9 bases. The V gene end was trimmed by 4 bases and the J gene end by 2 bases; junction bases not matched to a gene: 6. CDR1 and CDR2 from the germline V gene are SGHRS and YFSETQ. The length of the CDR3 is 15 residues. In DNA form, the CDR3 reads TGCGCCAGCAGCGAAACTGGACAGGGGAACTATGGCTACACCTTC. Protein: CASSETGQGNYGYTF. Together with reference TRBV5-1 and TRBJ1-2, the CDR3 gives the full variable domain: KAGVTQTPRYLIKTRGQQVTLSCSPISGHRSVSWYQQTPGQGLQFLFEYFSETQRNKGNFPGRFSGRQFSNSRSEMNVSTLELGDSALYLCASSETGQGNYGYTFGSGTRLTVV.

The gene calls are TRBV19 and TRBJ1-6; D is unresolved. Germline lookup yields CDR1 LNHDA and CDR2 SQIVND (reference sequence). The ends were cut back, 5 bases at V and 7 bases at J, with 9 bases in the middle. The length of the CDR3 is 13 residues. The CDR3 sequence is CASSQILNSPLHF. In nucleotides, the CDR3 is TGTGCCAGTAGTCAGATCCTCAATTCACCCCTCCACTTT.

The chain combines TRBV4-1 with TRBJ1-1, with D perhaps TRBD1 (6 bases). The germline V and J ends were trimmed by 4 bases and 3 bases, with 15 bases remaining between them. Germline assignment: CDR1 MGHRA and CDR2 YSYEKL. The CDR3 loop spans 15 amino acids. CDR3 DNA: TGCGCCAGCAGCCCGAGGGGCGGGGGCGACACTGAAGCTTTCTTT. It is translated as CASSPRGGGDTEAFF.

The rearrangement joins TRBV7-8 to TRBJ2-2; TRBD2 is a possible D gene (6 bases). Trimming took 5 bases from V and 6 from J, leaving 19 bases between them. CDR3 length: 16 residues. Looked up from germline, CDR1 is SGHVS and CDR2 is FQNEAQ. DNA for the CDR3: TGTGCCAGCAGCCGACCACCTCAGCGGGTTGCCGGGGAGCTGTTTTTT. It is translated as CASSRPPQRVAGELFF.

The chain employs TRBV19 and TRBJ2-6; the D gene is possibly TRBD1 (5 bases). The CDR3 length is 15 residues. The germline CDR1 and CDR2 sequences are LNHDA and SQIVND (reference sequence). Deletions cut 5 bases from V and 0 bases from J, with 8 bases between. CDR3 sequence reads: CASSWTTSGANVLTF. CDR3 DNA: TGTGCCAGTAGTTGGACAACCTCTGGGGCCAACGTCCTGACTTTC.

V gene TRBV19 combines with J gene TRBJ1-6; D is undetermined. Germline CDR1 reads LNHDA; CDR2 reads SQIVND (reference sequence). Trimming shortened V by 10 bases and J by 4 bases, and 14 bases separated the two germline ends. The CDR3 loop spans 14 amino acids. CDR3 in DNA: TGTGCCACTACTTCGAGTACTTATAATTCACCCCTCCACTTT. The encoded protein is CATTSSTYNSPLHF.

J is TRBJ2-7 and V is TRBV5-1; D possibly corresponds to TRBD1 (5 bases). Trimming cost V 9 bases and J 2 bases, with 18 bases left between them. Per germline, CDR1 SGHRS and CDR2 YFSETQ. This CDR3 comprises 14 residues. CDR3 DNA sequence: TGCGCCACCCAATCCGACAGCCAAACCTACGAGCAGTACTTC. Protein: CATQSDSQTYEQYF.

V and J are TRBV19 and TRBJ1-2, with TRBD1 as a possible D gene (6 bases). Trimming removed 6 bases at V and 4 bases at J, with 15 bases between. Germline CDR1 and CDR2: LNHDA and SQIVND (reference sequence). The CDR3 runs 14 residues. The CDR3 bases are TGTGCCAGTAGCCCAGGGGAGCGTGCCTATGGCTACACCTTC. This sequence encodes CASSPGERAYGYTF.